This T cell receptor (beta chain) was recovered during a study of blood T cell repertoires in COVID-19. About the study: PBMCs, B-cell-depleted T cells, or T cells provided the cDNA or gDNA that made up the material.

The participants were between roughly 18 and 100 years old and came from 24 US areas. Each participant's cohort was designated according to participant-reported clinical history. Profiled with immunoSEQ multiplex PCR; TCRdb holds only in-frame clones, not every one. The sample yields roughly 220,000 clones, around 89% seen once. The sequence was obtained from a man aged 25-45 years who had been exposed to COVID-19. Sequencing input: PBMCs or T cells enriched from blood (not recorded which).

In nucleotides, the CDR3 is TGCGCCAGCAGCTTGTGGGCCGGAAGGGAAGCTTTCTTT. Encoded protein: CASSLWAGREAFF. This chain connects TRBV5-1 to TRBJ1-1; D gene uncertain. CDR1 is SGHRS and CDR2 is YFSETQ in the germline V gene. Deletions cut 1 base from V and 8 bases from J, with 12 bases between. The CDR3 consists of 13 residues.